This T cell receptor beta chain comes out of a study of blood T cell repertoires in COVID-19. About the research overall: The samples span acute and convalescent COVID-19 from the United States, Italy and Spain.

The trim removed 5 bases at V and 7 bases at J, leaving 6 bases unmatched. The germline gives CDR1 MNHEY, CDR2 SVGAGI. The CDR3 length is 13 residues. In the study's own analysis: Amplification of reference gene primers was used by the study to estimate nucleated cell counts. Clones were sequenced by immunoSEQ multiplex PCR, and TCRdb holds only the in-frame ones, with some missing. V, J and clone size are taken as reported in that table, and D and trimming were inferred from the DNA itself. The repertoire includes more than 250,000 clones, approximately 84% of them detected once, and roughly 1.9% sits in the top ten.

The chain recombines TRBV6-5 with TRBJ2-5; 8 bases align to TRBD1. Input material: peripheral blood. The clonotype comes from a woman aged 25-40 years who had recovered from COVID-19. The CDR3 nucleotides are TGTGCCAGCAGTCCCGGGACAGGAGGGACCCAGTACTTC. As protein: CASSPGTGGTQYF.